This TCR beta chain was found in a study of blood T cell repertoires in COVID-19. Profiled with immunoSEQ multiplex PCR; TCRdb holds only in-frame clones, not every one. This table has over 400,000 clones, about 88% appearing once. The specimen was peripheral blood. The sequence was obtained from a woman aged 45-65 years with COVID-19, enrolled during active disease.

The CDR3 nucleotides are TGTGCCAGCAGTTCGAGGGGGCCCCTCCACTTT. This gives the protein CASSSRGPLHF. The chain employs TRBV12-3 or TRBV12-4 and TRBJ1-6; D might be TRBD1 (6 bases). The V gene lost 4 bases and the J gene lost 13 bases, with 8 bases spanning the gap. This CDR3 comprises 11 residues.